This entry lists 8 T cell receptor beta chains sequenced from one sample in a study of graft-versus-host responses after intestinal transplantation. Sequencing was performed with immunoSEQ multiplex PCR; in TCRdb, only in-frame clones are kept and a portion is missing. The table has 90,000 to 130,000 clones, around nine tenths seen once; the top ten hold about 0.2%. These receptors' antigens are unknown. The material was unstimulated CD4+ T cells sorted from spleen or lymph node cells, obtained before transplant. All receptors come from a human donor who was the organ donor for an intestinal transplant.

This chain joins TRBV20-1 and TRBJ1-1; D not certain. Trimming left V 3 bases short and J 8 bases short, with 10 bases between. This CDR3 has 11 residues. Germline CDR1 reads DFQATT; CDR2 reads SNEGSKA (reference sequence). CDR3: CSASLRWEAFF. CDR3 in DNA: TGCAGTGCTAGTCTCAGGTGGGAAGCTTTCTTT.

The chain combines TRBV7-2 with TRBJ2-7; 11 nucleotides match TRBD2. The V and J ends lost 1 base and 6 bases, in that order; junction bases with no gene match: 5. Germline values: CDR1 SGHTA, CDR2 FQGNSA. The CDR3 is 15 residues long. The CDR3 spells CASSLDSGRATEQYF. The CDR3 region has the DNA TGTGCCAGCAGCTTAGATAGCGGGAGGGCCACCGAGCAGTACTTC.

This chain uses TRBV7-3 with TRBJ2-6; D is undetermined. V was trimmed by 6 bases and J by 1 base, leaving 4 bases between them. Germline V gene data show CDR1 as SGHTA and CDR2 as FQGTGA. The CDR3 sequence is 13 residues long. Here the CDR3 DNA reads TGTGCCAGCAGGGATTCTGGGGCCAACGTCCTGACTTTC. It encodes CASRDSGANVLTF.

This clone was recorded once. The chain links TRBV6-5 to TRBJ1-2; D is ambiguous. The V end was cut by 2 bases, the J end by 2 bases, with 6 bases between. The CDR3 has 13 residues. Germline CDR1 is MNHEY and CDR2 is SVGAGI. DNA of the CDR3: TGTGCCAGCAGTTACGACACGAACTATGGCTACACCTTC. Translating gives CASSYDTNYGYTF.

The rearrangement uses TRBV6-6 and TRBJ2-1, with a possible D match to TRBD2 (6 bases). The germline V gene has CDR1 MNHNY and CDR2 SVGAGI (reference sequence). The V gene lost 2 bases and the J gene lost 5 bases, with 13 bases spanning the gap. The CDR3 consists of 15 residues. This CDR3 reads CASSYVVAEDNEQFF. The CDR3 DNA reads TGTGCCAGCAGTTACGTGGTAGCGGAAGACAATGAGCAGTTCTTC.

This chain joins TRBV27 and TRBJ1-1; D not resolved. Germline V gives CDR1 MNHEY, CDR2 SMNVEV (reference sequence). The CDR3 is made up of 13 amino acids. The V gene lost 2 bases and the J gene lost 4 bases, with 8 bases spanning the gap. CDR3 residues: CASSLTHGTEAFF. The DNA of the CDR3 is TGTGCCAGCAGTTTAACCCATGGCACTGAAGCTTTCTTT.

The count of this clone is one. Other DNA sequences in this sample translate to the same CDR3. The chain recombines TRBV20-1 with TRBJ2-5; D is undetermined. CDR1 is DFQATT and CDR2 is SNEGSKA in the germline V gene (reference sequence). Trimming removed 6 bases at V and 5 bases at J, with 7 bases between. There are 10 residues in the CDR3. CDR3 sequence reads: CSAPQETQYF. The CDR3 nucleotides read TGCAGTGCCCCCCAGGAGACCCAGTACTTC.

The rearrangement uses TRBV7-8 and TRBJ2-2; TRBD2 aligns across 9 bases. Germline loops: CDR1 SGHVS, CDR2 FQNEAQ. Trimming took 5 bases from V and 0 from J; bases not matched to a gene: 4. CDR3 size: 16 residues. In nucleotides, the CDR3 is TGTGCCAGCAGCGTACTAGCGGGTGCGAACACCGGGGAGCTGTTTTTT. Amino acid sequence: CASSVLAGANTGELFF.